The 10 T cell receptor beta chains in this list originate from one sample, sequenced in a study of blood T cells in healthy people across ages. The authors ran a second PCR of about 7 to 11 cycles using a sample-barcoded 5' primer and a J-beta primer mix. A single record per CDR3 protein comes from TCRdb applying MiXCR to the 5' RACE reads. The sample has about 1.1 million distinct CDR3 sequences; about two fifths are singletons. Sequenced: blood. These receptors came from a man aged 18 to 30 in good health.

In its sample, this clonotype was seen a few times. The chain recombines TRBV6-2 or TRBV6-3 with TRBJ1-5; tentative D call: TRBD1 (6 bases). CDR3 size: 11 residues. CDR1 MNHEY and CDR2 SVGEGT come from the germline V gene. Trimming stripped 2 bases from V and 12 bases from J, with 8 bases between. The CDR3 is CASSYRDIQHF. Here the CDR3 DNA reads TGTGCCAGCAGTTACCGGGACATCCAGCATTTT.

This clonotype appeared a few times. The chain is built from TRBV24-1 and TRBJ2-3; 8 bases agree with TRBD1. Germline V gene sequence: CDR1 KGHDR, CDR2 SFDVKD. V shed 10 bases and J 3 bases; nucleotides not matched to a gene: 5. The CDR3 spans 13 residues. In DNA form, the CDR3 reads TGTGCCACTCGGGACAGGCTGACAGATACGCAGTATTTT. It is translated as CATRDRLTDTQYF.

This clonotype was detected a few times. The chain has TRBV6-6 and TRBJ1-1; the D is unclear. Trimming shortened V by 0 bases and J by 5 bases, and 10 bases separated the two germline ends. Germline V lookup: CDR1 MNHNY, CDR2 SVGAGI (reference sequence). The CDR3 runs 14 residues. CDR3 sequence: CASSYSTTRTEAFF. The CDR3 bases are TGTGCCAGCAGTTACTCGACAACTAGGACTGAAGCTTTCTTT.

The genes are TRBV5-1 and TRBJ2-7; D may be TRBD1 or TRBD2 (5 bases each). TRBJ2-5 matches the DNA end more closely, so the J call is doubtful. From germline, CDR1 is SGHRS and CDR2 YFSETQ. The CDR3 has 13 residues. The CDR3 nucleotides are TGCGCCAGCAGCGTGGACGGGGCAGGGACCCAGTACTTC. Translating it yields CASSVDGAGTQYF.

The CDR3 protein is CASSSGQVLQFF. The CDR3 DNA reads TGTGCCAGCAGCTCGGGACAGGTACTGCAGTTCTTC. This chain links TRBV7-2 with TRBJ2-1, with 8 bases matching TRBD1. Trimming cost V 4 bases and J 12 bases; bases outside gene matches: 5. Per germline, CDR1 SGHTA and CDR2 FQGNSA. The CDR3 runs 12 residues.

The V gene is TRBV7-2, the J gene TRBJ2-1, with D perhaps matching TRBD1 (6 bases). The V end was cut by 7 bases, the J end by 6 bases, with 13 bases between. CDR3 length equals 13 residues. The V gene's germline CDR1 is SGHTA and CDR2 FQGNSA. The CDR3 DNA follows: TGTGCCAGCACCATAATAGGGGGCAATGAGCAGTTCTTC. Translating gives CASTIIGGNEQFF.

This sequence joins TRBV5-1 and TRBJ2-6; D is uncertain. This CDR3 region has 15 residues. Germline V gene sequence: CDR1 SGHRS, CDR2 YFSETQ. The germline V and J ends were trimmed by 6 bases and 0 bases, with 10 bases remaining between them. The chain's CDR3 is CASINHPSGANVLTF. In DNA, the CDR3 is TGCGCCAGCATCAACCACCCCTCTGGGGCCAACGTCCTGACTTTC. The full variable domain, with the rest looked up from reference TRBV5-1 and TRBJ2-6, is KAGVTQTPRYLIKTRGQQVTLSCSPISGHRSVSWYQQTPGQGLQFLFEYFSETQRNKGNFPGRFSGRQFSNSRSEMNVSTLELGDSALYLCASINHPSGANVLTFGAGSRLTVL.

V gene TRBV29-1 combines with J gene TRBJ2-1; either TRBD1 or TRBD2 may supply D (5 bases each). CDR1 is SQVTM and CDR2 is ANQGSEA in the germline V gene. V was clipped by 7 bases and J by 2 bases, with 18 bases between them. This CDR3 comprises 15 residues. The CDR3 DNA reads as TGCAGCGCCGAACCCCGGGACCTACCCTACAATGAGCAGTTCTTC. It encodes CSAEPRDLPYNEQFF.

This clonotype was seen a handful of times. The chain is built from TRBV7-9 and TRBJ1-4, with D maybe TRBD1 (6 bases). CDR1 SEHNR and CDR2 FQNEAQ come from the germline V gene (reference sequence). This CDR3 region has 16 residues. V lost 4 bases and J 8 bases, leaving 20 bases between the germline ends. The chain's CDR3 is CASSSTTAIGGEKLFF. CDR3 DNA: TGTGCCAGCAGCTCGACCACAGCTATCGGGGGCGAAAAACTGTTTTTT.

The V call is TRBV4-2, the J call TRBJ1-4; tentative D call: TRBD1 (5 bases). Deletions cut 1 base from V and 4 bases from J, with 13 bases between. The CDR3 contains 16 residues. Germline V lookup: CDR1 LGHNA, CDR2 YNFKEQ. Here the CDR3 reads CASSQARRGGNEKLFF. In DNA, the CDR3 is TGTGCCAGCAGCCAAGCTCGAAGGGGAGGTAATGAAAAACTGTTTTTT.